This TCR beta chain emerged from a study of shared clonotypes between healthy human individuals. Broader study findings: Clonotype sharing among donors, it was expected, would be affected by sequencing depth. Few donors limited the genetic and exposure-history diversity represented.

Cells designated naive CD8 were CD45RO-negative and were positively selected for CCR7, with terminally differentiated effector memory CD45RA+ cells excluded. Method: immunoSEQ multiplex PCR; TCRdb's copy keeps in-frame clones and lacks some. The table shows 700,000 to 950,000 clones, with 96% occurring only once. Details on this clone: Its antigen is undetermined.

This TCR derives from a man between 25 and 39 years old in good health. Material for sequencing was naive CD8+ T cells sorted from blood.

The CDR3 bases are TGTGCCAGCAGCCACCGGGACAGGGCTAGGGGGGAGCTGTTTTTT. Translating it yields CASSHRDRARGELFF. The chain joins TRBV7-9 to TRBJ2-2, with 9 bases that match TRBD1. V shed 5 bases and J 8 bases; nucleotides not matched to a gene: 9. CDR3 length: 15 amino acids. CDR1 is SEHNR and CDR2 is FQNEAQ in the germline V gene (reference sequence).